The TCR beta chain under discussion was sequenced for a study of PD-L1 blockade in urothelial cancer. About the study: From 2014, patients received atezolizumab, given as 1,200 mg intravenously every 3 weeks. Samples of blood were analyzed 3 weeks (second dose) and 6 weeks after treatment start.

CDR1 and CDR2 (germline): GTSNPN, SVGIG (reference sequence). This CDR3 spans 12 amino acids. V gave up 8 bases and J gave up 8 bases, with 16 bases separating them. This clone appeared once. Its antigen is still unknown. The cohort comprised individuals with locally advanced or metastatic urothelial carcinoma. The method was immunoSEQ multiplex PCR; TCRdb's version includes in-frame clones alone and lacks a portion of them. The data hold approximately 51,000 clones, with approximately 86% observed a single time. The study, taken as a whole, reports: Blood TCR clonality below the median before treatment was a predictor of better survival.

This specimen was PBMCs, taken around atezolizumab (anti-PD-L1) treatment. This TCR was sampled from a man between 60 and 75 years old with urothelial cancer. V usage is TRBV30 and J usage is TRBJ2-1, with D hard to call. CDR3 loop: CALSSRVDEQFF. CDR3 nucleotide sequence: TGTGCCCTAAGTAGTCGCGTCGATGAGCAGTTCTTC.